This T cell receptor (beta chain) was recovered during a study of T cell responses to AZD1222 COVID-19 vaccine (dated by TCRdb to the early 2020s). With regard to the full study: A total of 233 trial participants underwent TCR sequencing, of whom roughly 210 had received two doses of AZD1222 and about 25 had received two doses of the MenACWY control vaccine. Trial participants were enrolled by age into 18-55, 56-69 and 70-plus year subgroups, with approximately 150, 28 and 58 TCR-sequenced participants respectively.

The sample's time point label is to be understood as: about 28 days (+/-7) after the second vaccine dose. AZD1222 recipients with second doses at about 4 weeks or about 12 weeks were pooled, because spike-specific TCR depth and breadth did not differ between schedules. Vaccinee samples were obtained from the UK trials COV001 and COV002, which included a single-blind randomized controlled phase 2/3 trial of AZD1222 (ChAdOx1 nCoV-19) in healthy adults. Trial participant PBMC samples were collected at day 0 and day 28 after the second dose for TCRbeta chain sequencing. The study at large found these results: Reportedly, close to half of the unique spike-specific TCRs recognized epitopes lying outside the regions that are mutated in the B.1.351 and B.1.1.7 variants. After two AZD1222 doses, spike-specific TCR breadth and depth were significantly higher than at day 0 and than in MenACWY recipients. No day 14 peak-response samples were available, so repertoires were characterized only after the peak T cell response. CD4 TCRs associated with the vaccine covered the entire spike protein, and the dominant responses were in regions 160-218 and 743-854. The 56-69-year group was small, and its depth increase did not reach significance, likely because of low power. Only five to seven AZD1222 recipients were SARS-CoV-2 seropositive at baseline, limiting conclusions about previously exposed vaccinees. Participants were mostly white British, with more females than males. The authors suggested clonal diversity may have been underestimated.

As to this clone: The antigen it binds to is not known. No much larger clonotype is one base removed from it; base qualities were not supplied.

Trimming removed 5 bases from V and 5 bases from J; the gene matches leave 16 bases unexplained. Sequences SEHNR (CDR1) and FQNEAQ (CDR2) are obtained from the germline V gene (reference sequence). From its cysteine to its phenylalanine, the CDR3 spans 17 amino acids. This entry keeps only the CDR3 DNA: 51 bases, framed from base 1. The CDR3 regions of human TCRbeta chains were subjected to immunosequencing. Per the source publication's procedure: TCRs in the repertoires were compared against a reference library of SARS-CoV-2-specific TCRs that had been generated with the MIRA antigen-specificity platform. Breadth was defined as the fraction of unique TCRs that were SARS-CoV-2-associated. Depth was defined as the fraction of total T cells that were SARS-CoV-2-associated. Each spike-specific TCR was assigned to its reactive spike region and to a CD4 or CD8 class using the MIRA data. Log10-transformed breadth and depth values were compared by one-way ANOVA with Sidak's multiple comparisons tests. TCRdb retrieved this table from immuneACCESS and kept in-frame rearrangements only. Not all clones are present; in checked studies, unresolved V genes account for under half, and no reason is known for the remainder. D and trimming were read from the DNA, whereas the V and J calls and clone size are those reported in that table. The sample records some 150,000 clones, roughly 90% of which are singletons. The ten largest make up about 4.3% of the sample.

This specimen consisted of peripheral blood, obtained 28 days after the second AZD1222 dose. This receptor was identified in an adult who received the AZD1222 COVID-19 vaccine. The V gene is TRBV7-9 and the J gene is TRBJ2-5, with 8 bases in between that match TRBD2. The CDR3 is CASSPRGGLAVSETQYF. DNA sequence: TGTGCCAGCAGCCCGCGAGGTGGACTAGCTGTTTCGGAGACCCAGTACTTC.